This entry lists 9 T cell receptor beta chains sequenced from one sample in a study of cytomegalovirus exposure and HLA in healthy donors. The PCR contained 60 Vbeta and 13 Jbeta primers. The assay was immunoSEQ multiplex PCR, and TCRdb's table has in-frame clones only and misses some. The table shows about 200,000 clones, with roughly 79% occurring only once. The sequenced sample was PBMCs. The receptors stem from a man aged 25-40 years in good health and CMV-seronegative.

The chain joins TRBV11-2 to TRBJ2-3, with TRBD2 matching over 7 bases. Germline V gene data show CDR1 as SGHAT and CDR2 as FQNNGV. J lost 0 bases, V lost 2 bases, and 2 bases had no gene match. This CDR3 has 15 residues. CDR3 bases: TGTGCCAGCAGCTTAATTAGCGGGAGCACAGATACGCAGTATTTT. Translating it yields CASSLISGSTDTQYF.

This clone was seen just once. The V gene is TRBV28, the J gene TRBJ2-2; D remains unclear. Germline CDR1 reads MDHEN; CDR2 reads SYDVKM. The CDR3 runs 17 residues. V shed 2 bases and J shed 2 bases, with 15 bases lying between them. The DNA of the CDR3 is TGTGCCAGCAGTTTAAGGAGCTTCCAAAGTAACACCGGGGAGCTGTTTTTT. Translation gives CASSLRSFQSNTGELFF.

This clone was detected a few times. The J gene is TRBJ1-2, the V gene TRBV9; 12 nucleotides agree with TRBD1. CDR3 length equals 15 residues. Germline assignment: CDR1 SGDLS and CDR2 YYNGEE. Germline trimming cut 6 bases from V and 5 bases from J; bases unmatched to any gene: 8. CDR3 bases: TGTGCCAGCACAGTGGGACAGGGGGCTCAGTATGGCTACACCTTC. Its translation: CASTVGQGAQYGYTF. The full variable domain, its missing parts supplied by reference TRBV9 and TRBJ1-2, is DSGVTQTPKHLITATGQRVTLRCSPRSGDLSVYWYQQSLDQGLQFLIQYYNGEERAKGNILERFSAQQFPDLHSELNLSSLELGDSALYFCASTVGQGAQYGYTFGSGTRLTVV.

The chain recombines TRBV5-4 with TRBJ2-7, with a possible D match to TRBD2 (5 bases). The germline CDR1 and CDR2 sequences are SGHNT and YYREEE (reference sequence). The CDR3 covers 14 residues. Between the trimmed V and J ends, which lost 7 bases and 3 bases, there was a span of 17 bases. CDR3 sequence: CASSLGEKVYEQYF. In DNA, the CDR3 is TGTGCCAGCTCTTTGGGAGAAAAGGTCTACGAGCAGTACTTC.

This clone appeared a few times. The chain carries TRBV9 and TRBJ2-7; 9 nucleotides align to TRBD2. This CDR3 spans 15 amino acids. Germline V gene sequence: CDR1 SGDLS, CDR2 YYNGEE. Losses at the gene ends were 4 bases for V and 3 bases for J; bases not matched to a gene: 8. This CDR3 is CASSPGAGGNYEQYF. The DNA for the CDR3 is TGTGCCAGCAGCCCAGGAGCGGGGGGTAACTACGAGCAGTACTTC.

The table lists this clone with a count of one. The chain is built from TRBV6-1 and TRBJ2-7, with D maybe TRBD2 (6 bases). The CDR3 contains 14 residues. CDR1 MNHNS and CDR2 SASEGT come from the germline V gene. Trimming shortened V by 3 bases and J by 4 bases, and 13 bases separated the two germline ends. In nucleotides, the CDR3 is TGTGCCAGCAGTGAGGCAAGCGGAGGGTACGAGCAGTACTTC. Its translation is CASSEASGGYEQYF.

This clone was seen more than once but under ten times. This chain joins TRBV9 and TRBJ2-5; 10 bases are shared with TRBD1. Germline-derived CDR1 and CDR2 are SGDLS and YYNGEE. The V and J ends lost 4 bases and 4 bases, in that order; junction bases with no gene match: 4. This CDR3 contains 14 residues. CDR3 region: CASSPGTGVETQYF. The CDR3 DNA reads as TGTGCCAGCAGCCCTGGGACAGGGGTAGAGACCCAGTACTTC.

The genes are TRBV7-6 and TRBJ2-3, with 12 bases that match TRBD2. This CDR3 has 15 residues. V shed 5 bases, J shed 5 bases, and the junction held 5 bases outside the gene matches. Germline V gives CDR1 SGHVS, CDR2 FNYEAQ. This CDR3 is CASSRTSGMIDTQYF. The CDR3 region has the DNA TGTGCCAGCAGCAGGACTAGCGGGATGATAGATACGCAGTATTTT.

This chain links TRBV30 with TRBJ1-2; D call uncertain. The CDR3 spans 13 residues. With 5 bases removed from V and 0 bases from J, the gap between germline ends came to 10 bases. Per the germline V gene, CDR1 is GTSNPN and CDR2 is SVGIG (reference sequence). CDR3 coding DNA: TGTGCCTGGCGCTCCGGGACTAACTATGGCTACACCTTC. Its protein is CAWRSGTNYGYTF. Full variable domain (outside the CDR3, taken from reference TRBV30 and TRBJ1-2): SQTIHQWPATLVQPVGSPLSLECTVEGTSNPNLYWYRQAAGRGLQLLFYSVGIGQISSEVPQNLSASRPQDRQFILSSKKLLLSDSGFYLCAWRSGTNYGYTFGSGTRLTVV.